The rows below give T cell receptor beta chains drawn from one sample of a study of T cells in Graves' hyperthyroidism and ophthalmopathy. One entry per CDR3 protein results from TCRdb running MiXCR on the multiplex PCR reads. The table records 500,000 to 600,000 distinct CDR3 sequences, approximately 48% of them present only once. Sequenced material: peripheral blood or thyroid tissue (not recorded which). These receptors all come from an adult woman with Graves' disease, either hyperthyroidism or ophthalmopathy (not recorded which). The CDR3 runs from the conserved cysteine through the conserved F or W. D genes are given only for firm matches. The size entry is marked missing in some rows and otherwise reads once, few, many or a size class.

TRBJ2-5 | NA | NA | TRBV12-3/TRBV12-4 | TGTGCCAGCAGGGTCAGGGCAGGTACCCAGTACTTC | CASRVRAGTQYF
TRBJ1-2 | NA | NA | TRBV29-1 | TGCAGCGTTGAAGGGAAGGGGGTACTTGGCTACACCTTC | CSVEGKGVLGYTF
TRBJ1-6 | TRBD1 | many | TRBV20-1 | TGCAGTGCTAGAGCGGCAGGGGGTCGGGAATCACCCCTCCACTTT | CSARAAGGRESPLHF
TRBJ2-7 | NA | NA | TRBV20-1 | TGCAGTGCTAGTTTTGGGAACGAGCAGTACTTC | CSASFGNEQYF
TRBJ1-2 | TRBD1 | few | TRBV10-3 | TGTGCCATCAGTTTGGACAGGGGTGGCTACACCTTC | CAISLDRGGYTF
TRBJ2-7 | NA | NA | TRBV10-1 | TGCGCCAGCAGTGGGGTCCGGGACGGAGCCTACGAGCAGTACTTC | CASSGVRDGAYEQYF
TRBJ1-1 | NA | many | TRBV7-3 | TGTGCCAGCAGCCGTACACGGGAAACTGAAGCTTTCTTT | CASSRTRETEAFF
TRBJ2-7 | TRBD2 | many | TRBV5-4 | TGTGCCAGCAGCTTGGGACTAGCGGGAACTTACGAGCAGTACTTC | CASSLGLAGTYEQYF
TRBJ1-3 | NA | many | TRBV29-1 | TGCAGCGCCCGGTACAGGACGACGAACACCATATATTTT | CSARYRTTNTIYF
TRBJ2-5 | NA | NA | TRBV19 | TGTGCCAGTAGTATAACTACGGCTCAAGAGACCCAGTACTTC | CASSITTAQETQYF
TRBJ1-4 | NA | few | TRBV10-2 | TGCGCCAGCAGTGAGACACCTCAGGCACTAACTAATGAAAAACTGTTTTTT | CASSETPQALTNEKLFF
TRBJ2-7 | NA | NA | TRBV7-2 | TGTGCCAGCAGGCGTCTGGCTGGGGAGCAGTACTTC | CASRRLAGEQYF
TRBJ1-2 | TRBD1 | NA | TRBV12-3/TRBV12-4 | TGTGCCAGCAGTGGCAGGACAGGGGGCGAGGGCTATGGCTACACCTTC | CASSGRTGGEGYGYTF
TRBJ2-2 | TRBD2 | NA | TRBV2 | TGTGCCAGCAGAGAAATTAGCGGGGCGGGGGAGCTGTTTTTT | CASREISGAGELFF
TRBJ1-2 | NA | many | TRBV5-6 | TGTGCCAGCAGCCGCCGGGACCGAGACTATGGCTACACCTTC | CASSRRDRDYGYTF
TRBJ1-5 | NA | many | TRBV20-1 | TGCAGTGCTAGAGACTCCCTTACAAGGGGTGGCAATCAGCCCCAGCATTTT | CSARDSLTRGGNQPQHF
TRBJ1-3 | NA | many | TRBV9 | TGTGCCAGCAGCGAGGGTGGAGGGGTTGGAAACACCATATATTTT | CASSEGGGVGNTIYF
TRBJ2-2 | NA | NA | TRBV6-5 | TGTGCCAGCAACCCCCAGGGAAACACCGGGGAGCTGTTTTTT | CASNPQGNTGELFF
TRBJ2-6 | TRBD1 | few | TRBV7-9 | TGTGCCAGCAGCTTAGCGGACAGGGAAATCCCTGGGGCCAACGTCCTGACTTTC | CASSLADREIPGANVLTF
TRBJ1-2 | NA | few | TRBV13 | TGTGCCAGCAGTTTTCGTCCGCCCAATGGCTACACCTTC | CASSFRPPNGYTF
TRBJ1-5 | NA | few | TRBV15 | TGTGCCACCAGCAGACCATGGGGAAGTCAGCCCCAGCATTTT | CATSRPWGSQPQHF
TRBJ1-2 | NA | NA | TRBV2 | TGTGCCAGCACTGATCGGCCCGCCGGCTACACCTTC | CASTDRPAGYTF
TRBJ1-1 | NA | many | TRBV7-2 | TGTGCCAGCAGCTACCGCAGGGCGGGCACTGAAGCTTTCTTT | CASSYRRAGTEAFF
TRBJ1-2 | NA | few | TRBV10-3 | TGTGCCATCCAGGAGGGGGTTAGAGGCTATGGCTACACCTTC | CAIQEGVRGYGYTF
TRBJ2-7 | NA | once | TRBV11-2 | TGTGCCAGCAGACCTCTTTCGGGGCGAGCCTACGAGCAGTACTTC | CASRPLSGRAYEQYF
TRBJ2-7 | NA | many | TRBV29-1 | TGCAGCGGATCCCTAAACCGGGACACATCCTACGAGCAGTACTTC | CSGSLNRDTSYEQYF